This T cell receptor beta chain was documented in a study of Ad26.COV2.S vaccination and SARS-CoV-2 variants. Whole-study context: In the COV1001 trial, the donor was in the Ad26.COV2.S arm.

Study-level findings and limits: Those who received the vaccine showed greater spike-specific TCR breadth than those given placebo. Substantial breadth in spike-specific CD8+ and CD4+ T cell responses was reportedly seen after vaccination.

On this clone: No antigen is known for it.

Trimming removed 3 bases at V and 2 bases at J, with 4 bases between. Germline V gene data show CDR1 as SQVTM and CDR2 as ANQGSEA. This CDR3 spans 11 amino acids. The protocol was immunoSEQ multiplex PCR, while the TCRdb copy is restricted to in-frame clones and leaves out a portion. The sample has approximately 300,000 clones; roughly 84% are singletons. This sample's treatment: about 20 received Ad26.COV2.S at low or high dose, single or two shots; roughly five received placebo; per-sample allocation not given. Collection of samples fell on day 63 after the first vaccine or placebo injection. The sample consisted of peripheral blood, taken in a trial of Ad26.COV2.S vaccine versus placebo. This clonotype was sampled from a person between 18 and 65 years old who received the Ad26.COV2.S COVID-19 vaccine or a placebo. The chain is built from TRBV29-1 and TRBJ1-2; no clear D. CDR3 in amino acids: CSVDRNYGYTF. The CDR3 coding sequence is TGCAGCGTTGATAGAAACTATGGCTACACCTTC.